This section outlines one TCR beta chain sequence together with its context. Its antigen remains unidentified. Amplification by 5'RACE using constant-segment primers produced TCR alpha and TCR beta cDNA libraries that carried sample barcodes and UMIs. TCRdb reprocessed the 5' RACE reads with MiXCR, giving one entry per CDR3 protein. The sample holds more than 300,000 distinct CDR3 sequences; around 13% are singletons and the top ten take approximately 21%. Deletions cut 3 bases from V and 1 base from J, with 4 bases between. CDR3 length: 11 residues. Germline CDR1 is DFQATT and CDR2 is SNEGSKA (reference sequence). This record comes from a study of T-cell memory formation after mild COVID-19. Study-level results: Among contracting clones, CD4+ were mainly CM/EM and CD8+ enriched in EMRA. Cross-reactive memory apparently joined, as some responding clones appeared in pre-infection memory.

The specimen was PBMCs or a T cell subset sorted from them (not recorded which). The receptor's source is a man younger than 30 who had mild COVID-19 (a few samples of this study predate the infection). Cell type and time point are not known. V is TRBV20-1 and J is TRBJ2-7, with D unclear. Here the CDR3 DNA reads TGCAGTGCTAGTGGTTCCTACGAGCAGTACTTC. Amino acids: CSASGSYEQYF.